The 25 T cell receptor beta chains given below trace back to one sample, sequenced in a study of radiotherapy plus CTLA-4 blockade in lung cancer. Assay: immunoSEQ multiplex PCR; the TCRdb copy retains only in-frame clones and omits some. This table holds 55,000 to 65,000 clones, about 80% found once. Sequences were derived from peripheral blood, sampled from a patient treated with radiotherapy plus ipilimumab. Receptor source: a human donor with non-small cell lung cancer who had a partial response to radiotherapy plus ipilimumab.

V usage is TRBV29-1 and J usage is TRBJ1-1; D is perhaps TRBD1 (5 bases). CDR1 is SQVTM and CDR2 is ANQGSEA in the germline V gene. V lost 7 bases to trimming and J lost 6 bases, with 6 bases between them. The CDR3 contains 9 residues. CDR3 loop: CSGGSEAFF. CDR3 nucleotide sequence: TGCAGCGGGGGCTCTGAAGCTTTCTTT.

This chain links TRBV2 with TRBJ1-4, with a weak D call TRBD1 (6 bases). The CDR3 totals 14 residues. Germline CDR1 and CDR2: SNHLY and FYNNEI. V shed 6 bases and J shed 5 bases, with 13 bases lying between them. The CDR3: CASREDSLNEKLFF. CDR3 sequence (DNA): TGTGCCAGCAGGGAGGACAGTCTCAATGAAAAACTGTTTTTT.

The chain joins TRBV7-8 to TRBJ1-5, with 7 bases identical to TRBD1. The CDR3 covers 17 residues. CDR1 SGHVS and CDR2 FQNEAQ come from the germline V gene. Trimming at V came to 1 base and at J to 0 bases, leaving 6 bases not matched to a gene. The DNA for the CDR3 is TGTGCCAGCAGCTTAGGCTCACAGGGGAGTAGCAATCAGCCCCAGCATTTT. This codes for CASSLGSQGSSNQPQHF. Complete variable domain (other parts from reference TRBV7-8 and TRBJ1-5): GAGVSQSPRYKVAKRGQDVALRCDPISGHVSLFWYQQALGQGPEFLTYFQNEAQLDKSGLPSDRFFAERPEGSVSTLKIQRTQQEDSAVYLCASSLGSQGSSNQPQHFGDGTRLSIL.

The rearrangement joins TRBV13 to TRBJ1-6; D unclear. The CDR3 covers 12 residues. Germline lookup yields CDR1 PRHDT and CDR2 FYEKMQ (reference sequence). V lost 5 bases and J lost 10, with 9 bases in between. The CDR3 DNA reads TGTGCCAGCAGCCGAGGCGAGTCACCCCTCCACTTT. Its protein is CASSRGESPLHF.

The chain recombines TRBV6-5 with TRBJ2-5; the D gene is possibly TRBD1 (6 bases). The CDR3 sequence is 15 residues long. The germline V gene encodes CDR1 MNHEY and CDR2 SVGAGI. Trimming removed 5 bases from V and 2 bases from J, with 15 bases in between. Here the CDR3 DNA reads TGTGCCAGCAGTCCAGGGGAAAGGCGTCAAGAGACCCAGTACTTC. It encodes CASSPGERRQETQYF.

This clone was picked up a small number of times. The chain uses TRBV28 and TRBJ2-7; 10 nucleotides match TRBD1. Germline V gene data show CDR1 as MDHEN and CDR2 as SYDVKM. With 7 bases clipped from V and 0 bases from J, the junction kept 3 bases outside the gene matches. The CDR3 has 14 residues. CDR3 loop: CASMGQGSSYEQYF. The CDR3 region has the DNA TGTGCCAGCATGGGACAGGGGTCCTCCTACGAGCAGTACTTC.

The DNA of the CDR3 is TGTGCCAGCAGCCGGGACAGGAAGAACACCGGGGAGCTGTTTTTT. It encodes CASSRDRKNTGELFF. V gene TRBV7-2 combines with J gene TRBJ2-2; 8 nucleotides line up with TRBD1. V shed 5 bases and J 1 base; nucleotides not matched to a gene: 3. Germline assignment: CDR1 SGHTA and CDR2 FQGNSA. The CDR3 spans 15 residues.

The rearrangement links TRBV2 to TRBJ2-1; TRBD1 agrees at 9 bases. J was trimmed by 1 base and V by 5 bases; bases with no gene match: 3. This CDR3 is 15 amino acids long. CDR1 is SNHLY and CDR2 is FYNNEI in the germline V gene. The chain's CDR3 is CASSTGTGSYNEQFF. Written as DNA, the CDR3 is TGTGCCAGCAGTACCGGGACAGGGTCCTACAATGAGCAGTTCTTC.

This sequence joins TRBV2 and TRBJ1-2; the match to TRBD1 covers 10 bases. Looked up from germline, CDR1 is SNHLY and CDR2 is FYNNEI. This CDR3 spans 13 amino acids. The V segment lost 6 bases and the J segment 8 bases; nucleotides outside the gene matches: 6. The chain's CDR3 is CASRGDRGIGYTF. The CDR3 bases are TGTGCCAGCAGGGGGGACAGGGGTATCGGCTACACCTTC.

This chain uses TRBV6-6 with TRBJ2-3, with TRBD2 matching 8 bases. This CDR3 is built from 14 residues. The germline V gene encodes CDR1 MNHNY and CDR2 SVGAGI (reference sequence). With 10 bases clipped from V and 2 bases from J, the junction kept 8 bases outside the gene matches. In DNA form, the CDR3 reads TGTGCCACCGCGACTAGCGCGAACACAGATACGCAGTATTTT. Its protein product is CATATSANTDTQYF.

The chain links TRBV7-9 to TRBJ1-5; TRBD1 might be the D (5 bases). The V gene lost 5 bases and the J gene lost 1 base, with 12 bases spanning the gap. The germline V gene encodes CDR1 SEHNR and CDR2 FQNEAQ (reference sequence). CDR3 length: 15 amino acids. The CDR3 DNA reads as TGTGCCAGCAGCCTGGGGGACTTAAGCAATCAGCCCCAGCATTTT. This translates into CASSLGDLSNQPQHF.

In its sample, this clone was seen a few times. The gene calls are TRBV4-1 and TRBJ1-6; unclear D gene. The V and J ends lost 0 bases and 7 bases respectively, with 10 bases between them. Germline CDR1 is MGHRA and CDR2 is YSYEKL. The CDR3 totals 15 residues. CDR3 residues: CASSQDPGGNSPLHF. The CDR3, as DNA: TGCGCCAGCAGCCAAGACCCGGGTGGGAATTCACCCCTCCACTTT.

The V and J genes are TRBV6-6 and TRBJ2-1, with 10 bases lining up with TRBD2. The CDR3 has 13 amino acids. Germline values: CDR1 MNHNY, CDR2 SVGAGI (reference sequence). Losses at the gene ends were 7 bases for V and 7 bases for J; bases not matched to a gene: 4. CDR3 nucleotide sequence: TGTGCCAGCAAGGGACTAGCGCTAAATGAGCAGTTCTTC. Translated, it gives CASKGLALNEQFF.

This clone was found a few times. This chain links TRBV27 with TRBJ1-4; TRBD1 is a possible D gene (5 bases). The CDR3 covers 14 residues. Germline lookup yields CDR1 MNHEY and CDR2 SMNVEV (reference sequence). The V gene lost 7 bases and the J gene lost 10 bases, with 19 bases spanning the gap. The CDR3: CASTLRDAGGKLFF. The CDR3 nucleotides are TGTGCCAGCACCCTGAGAGACGCGGGGGGAAAACTGTTTTTT.

This clone has only one observation. At one end, the junction sequence differs from germline, possibly due to a read error. The rearrangement joins TRBV7-8 to TRBJ2-3, with 9 bases matching TRBD1. The germline V gene encodes CDR1 SGHVS and CDR2 FQNEAQ. There are 18 residues in the CDR3. The CDR3 protein is CASSLELPGTGIGDTQYF. The CDR3 nucleotides read TGTGCCAGCAGTTTAGAACTTCCCGGGACAGGGATTGGAGATACGCAGTATTTT. The entire variable domain, with the rest obtained from reference TRBV7-8 and TRBJ2-3, is as follows: GAGVSQSPRYKVAKRGQDVALRCDPISGHVSLFWYQQALGQGPEFLTYFQNEAQLDKSGLPSDRFFAERPEGSVSTLKIQRTQQEDSAVYLCASSLELPGTGIGDTQYFGPGTRLTVL.

J is TRBJ2-1 and V is TRBV9; 10 nucleotides agree with TRBD2. This CDR3 comprises 18 residues. Germline V gives CDR1 SGDLS, CDR2 YYNGEE. J lost 0 bases, V lost 2 bases, and 8 bases had no gene match. CDR3 region: CASSVRRTSGTSYNEQFF. CDR3 nucleotide sequence: TGTGCCAGCAGCGTGAGGAGGACTAGCGGAACCTCCTACAATGAGCAGTTCTTC.

The chain employs TRBV6-1 and TRBJ2-1; possibly TRBD2 for D (5 bases). Germline assignment: CDR1 MNHNS and CDR2 SASEGT. There are 15 residues in the CDR3. With 4 bases removed from V and 0 bases from J, the gap between germline ends came to 10 bases. CDR3 amino acids: CASSVERNSYNEQFF. For the CDR3, the DNA is TGTGCCAGCAGTGTGGAGCGGAACTCCTACAATGAGCAGTTCTTC.

The rearrangement links TRBV6-1 to TRBJ1-2; no clear D. The CDR3 has 15 amino acids. Looked up from germline, CDR1 is MNHNS and CDR2 is SASEGT. V lost 2 bases to trimming and J lost 6 bases, with 16 bases between them. CDR3 coding DNA: TGTGCCAGCAGTGAACTGGTACTAATGATAGATGGCTACACCTTC. Amino acid sequence: CASSELVLMIDGYTF.

V is TRBV11-2 and J is TRBJ2-1; maybe TRBD1 (5 bases). Germline lookup yields CDR1 SGHAT and CDR2 FQNNGV. Trimming took 4 bases from V and 12 from J, leaving 19 bases between them. This CDR3 has 14 residues. The DNA of the CDR3 is TGTGCCAGCAGCTCAACTCAGGGTTGGAACGGGCAGTTCTTC. Protein sequence: CASSSTQGWNGQFF.

This clone was seen just once. The rearrangement uses TRBV15 and TRBJ1-6; 11 nucleotides match TRBD1. Germline CDR1 LNHNV, CDR2 YYDKDF (reference sequence). The CDR3 spans 15 residues. The V segment lost 0 bases and the J segment 8 bases; nucleotides outside the gene matches: 0. The CDR3 nucleotides are TGTGCCACCAGCAGAGAGGGACAGGGGGATTCACCCCTCCACTTT. It encodes CATSREGQGDSPLHF.

The chain joins TRBV5-1 to TRBJ1-3, with D uncertain. CDR3 length equals 13 residues. CDR1 and CDR2 from the germline V gene are SGHRS and YFSETQ. The V end was cut by 5 bases, the J end by 1 base, with 7 bases between. For the CDR3, the DNA is TGCGCCAGCAGTGGAGGGTCTGGAAACACCATATATTTT. Translation: CASSGGSGNTIYF.

The chain has TRBV6-5 and TRBJ2-6; the match to TRBD2 covers 7 bases. Germline-derived CDR1 and CDR2 are MNHEY and SVGAGI. This CDR3 has 15 amino acids. With 6 bases clipped from V and 2 bases from J, the junction kept 4 bases outside the gene matches. The CDR3 spells CASRGGGAGANVLTF. For the CDR3, the DNA is TGTGCCAGCAGAGGCGGGGGAGCTGGGGCCAACGTCCTGACTTTC.

Written as DNA, the CDR3 is TGTGCCAGCTCACCCAATAGCAATCAGCCCCAGCATTTT. This gives the protein CASSPNSNQPQHF. The genes are TRBV18 and TRBJ1-5; D uncertain. Germline CDR1 KGHSH, CDR2 LQKENI. The CDR3 consists of 13 residues. Trimming left V 3 bases short and J 0 bases short, with 3 bases between.

The rearrangement joins TRBV7-2 to TRBJ2-1; D possibly corresponds to TRBD1 (6 bases). The V end lost 3 bases, the J end lost 6 bases, and 9 bases lay between the germline ends. Germline CDR1 is SGHTA and CDR2 is FQGNSA. The CDR3 is 13 residues long. CDR3 in amino acids: CASSFLDSNEQFF. The DNA of the CDR3 is TGTGCCAGCAGCTTCCTGGACAGCAATGAGCAGTTCTTC. Variable domain in full (rest from reference TRBV7-2 and TRBJ2-1): GAGVSQSPSNKVTEKGKDVELRCDPISGHTALYWYRQSLGQGLEFLIYFQGNSAPDKSGLPSDRFSAERTGGSVSTLTIQRTQQEDSAVYLCASSFLDSNEQFFGPGTRLTVL.

This clone has just a few counts. The gene calls are TRBV6-1 and TRBJ2-5, with no clear D. The CDR3 is 16 residues long. Per germline, CDR1 MNHNS and CDR2 SASEGT. Trimming removed 4 bases from V and 2 bases from J, with 17 bases in between. CDR3 sequence reads: CASSGEVALSQETQYF. The CDR3 DNA reads TGTGCCAGCAGTGGCGAGGTAGCTCTATCGCAAGAGACCCAGTACTTC.